Listed here are 15 T cell receptor beta chains from one sample, sequenced in a study of cytomegalovirus exposure and HLA in healthy donors. Primers included in the PCR were 60 Vbeta and 13 Jbeta primers. Some clones are missing from TCRdb's copy, which holds only in-frame ones; the method was immunoSEQ multiplex PCR. The data show around 100,000 clones, with roughly 75% seen just once and about 4.4% held by the top ten. Specimen: PBMCs. The receptors come from a woman between 18 and 30 years old in good health and CMV-seropositive.

The gene calls are TRBV21-1 and TRBJ1-4. TRBV21-1 constitutes a pseudogene. This CDR3 is built from 19 residues. This CDR3 is CASSKPRGCPEATNEKLFF. In DNA, the CDR3 is TGTGCCAGCAGCAAACCCCGCGGTTGTCCGGAAGCGACTAATGAAAAACTGTTTTTT.

The chain carries TRBV2 and TRBJ2-2; 11 bases agree with TRBD1. Germline-derived CDR1 and CDR2 are SNHLY and FYNNEI. The CDR3 sequence is 15 residues long. V shed 7 bases and J 4 bases; nucleotides not matched to a gene: 5. As DNA, the CDR3 is TGTGCCAGCACGAAAGGGACAGGGGGCACCGGGGAGCTGTTTTTT. Protein: CASTKGTGGTGELFF.

The chain recombines TRBV12-2 with TRBJ2-7; no DNA check was done on the table's D call, TRBD2. TRBV12-2 is deemed a pseudogene. The CDR3 covers 16 residues. The CDR3 reads CASRSPPGKSAYEQYF. CDR3 coding DNA: TGTGCAAGTCGCTCCCCCCCCGGAAAGAGCGCCTACGAGCAGTACTTC.

The chain links TRBV5-4 to TRBJ2-3; a possible D gene is TRBD1 (5 bases). The germline V and J ends were trimmed by 3 bases and 5 bases, with 7 bases remaining between them. The CDR3 loop spans 12 amino acids. CDR1 is SGHNT and CDR2 is YYREEE in the germline V gene (reference sequence). In nucleotides, the CDR3 is TGTGCCAGCAGCTCAACAGGAGATACGCAGTATTTT. Encoded protein: CASSSTGDTQYF.

The DNA for the CDR3 is TGTGCCAGCTCCCCTATCCCGGACAGGGATGATGGCTACACCTTC. Translated: CASSPIPDRDDGYTF. V gene TRBV18 combines with J gene TRBJ1-2; 8 bases agree with TRBD1. This CDR3 region has 15 residues. The V gene end was trimmed by 6 bases and the J gene end by 6 bases; junction bases not matched to a gene: 12. From germline, CDR1 is KGHSH and CDR2 LQKENI.

This chain connects TRBV10-3 to TRBJ1-1, with no clear D. CDR3 size: 14 residues. Trimming pared 0 bases from V and 0 bases from J, leaving 5 bases between. CDR1 and CDR2 from the germline V gene are ENHRY and SYGVKD. The CDR3 sequence: CAISESSVNTEAFF. As DNA, the CDR3 is TGTGCCATCAGTGAGTCGTCAGTGAACACTGAAGCTTTCTTT.

The chain combines TRBV29-1 with TRBJ2-5, with 8 bases fitting TRBD1. From germline, CDR1 is SQVTM and CDR2 ANQGSEA. J gave up 9 bases and V 0 bases, and 15 bases lay outside the gene matches. This CDR3 comprises 16 residues. DNA of the CDR3: TGCAGCGTTGAAGATCGTGGACAGGGAGGTGTGGAGGCCCAGTACTTC. Residues: CSVEDRGQGGVEAQYF.

J is TRBJ2-1 and V is TRBV7-2; 9 nucleotides match TRBD2. The trim removed 0 bases at V and 3 bases at J, leaving 3 bases unmatched. Germline CDR1 SGHTA, CDR2 FQGNSA. The CDR3 is 16 residues long. CDR3 nucleotides: TGTGCCAGCAGCTTAGCTGCTAGCGGGGTCTACAATGAGCAGTTCTTC. Translating gives CASSLAASGVYNEQFF.

This clone appeared once. The V call is TRBV7-2, the J call TRBJ2-5; 10 bases map to TRBD2. Trimming at V came to 1 base and at J to 5 bases, leaving 7 bases not matched to a gene. This CDR3 contains 16 residues. Germline V gene lookup returns CDR1 SGHTA and CDR2 FQGNSA. The CDR3 bases are TGTGCCAGCAGCTTAGGCCTAGCGGGAGATGGGGAGACCCAGTACTTC. As protein: CASSLGLAGDGETQYF.

This clone was detected a few times. The rearrangement uses TRBV11-2 and TRBJ2-3; TRBD2 matches at 12 bases. Germline CDR1 and CDR2: SGHAT and FQNNGV. V lost 1 base, J lost 0 bases, and 5 bases stayed unmatched. The CDR3 covers 18 residues. The CDR3 here is CASSLGPTSGSSTDTQYF. The CDR3, as DNA: TGTGCCAGCAGCTTAGGACCGACTAGCGGGAGTAGCACAGATACGCAGTATTTT.

This clone was seen once. The chain links TRBV15 to TRBJ1-5, with D unresolved. Germline V gene sequence: CDR1 LNHNV, CDR2 YYDKDF (reference sequence). The length of the CDR3 is 16 residues. V dropped 5 bases and J dropped 4 bases, with 18 bases sitting between them. CDR3 residues: CATSEPYTRSNQPQHF. CDR3 nucleotides: TGTGCCACCAGCGAACCCTATACACGGAGTAATCAGCCCCAGCATTTT.

The V gene is TRBV5-8, the J gene TRBJ2-3; D is unclear. The CDR3 runs 15 residues. The V gene lost 6 bases and the J gene lost 0 bases, with 14 bases spanning the gap. Germline V CDR1 and CDR2: SGHTS, YDEGEE. The CDR3 nucleotides are TGTGCCAGCACCCCTCTCGAAACTAGCACAGATACGCAGTATTTT. It translates to CASTPLETSTDTQYF.

The J gene is TRBJ2-7, the V gene TRBV28; perhaps TRBD1 as D (6 bases). The CDR3 loop spans 15 amino acids. Germline V CDR1 and CDR2: MDHEN, SYDVKM. Trimming pared 3 bases from V and 5 bases from J, leaving 17 bases between. The CDR3 is CASSLGIMGADEQYF. The CDR3 DNA sequence: TGTGCCAGCAGTTTGGGAATAATGGGGGCCGACGAGCAGTACTTC.

The rearrangement joins TRBV29-1 to TRBJ2-3; 13 bases fit TRBD2. There are 15 residues in the CDR3. J lost 4 bases, V lost 5 bases, and 6 bases had no gene match. From germline, CDR1 is SQVTM and CDR2 ANQGSEA. CDR3 nucleotide sequence: TGCAGCGTTTCCGGACTAGCGGGAGTCTCAGATACGCAGTATTTT. Protein sequence: CSVSGLAGVSDTQYF.

The chain uses TRBV2 and TRBJ1-3; D is perhaps TRBD1 (5 bases). V was clipped by 4 bases and J by 0 bases, with 10 bases between them. Germline values: CDR1 SNHLY, CDR2 FYNNEI. The CDR3 extends over 15 amino acids. The CDR3 protein is CASSAGGYSGNTIYF. The CDR3 DNA reads as TGTGCCAGCAGTGCGGGGGGATACTCTGGAAACACCATATATTTT.